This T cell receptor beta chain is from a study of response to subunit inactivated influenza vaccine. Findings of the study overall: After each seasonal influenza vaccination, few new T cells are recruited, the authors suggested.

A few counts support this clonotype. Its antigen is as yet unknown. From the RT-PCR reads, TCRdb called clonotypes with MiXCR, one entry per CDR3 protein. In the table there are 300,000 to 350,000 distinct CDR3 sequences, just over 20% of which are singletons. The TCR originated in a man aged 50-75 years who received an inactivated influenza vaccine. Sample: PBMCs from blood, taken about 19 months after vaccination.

CDR3 amino acids: CSARIAAQETQYF. The CDR3 region has the DNA TGCAGTGCTAGAATAGCGGCCCAAGAGACCCAGTACTTC. This chain links TRBV20-1 with TRBJ2-5; possible D gene TRBD2, 6 bases. V was cut by 2 bases and J by 1 base, with 8 bases left in between. Germline V gene data show CDR1 as DFQATT and CDR2 as SNEGSKA (reference sequence). The CDR3 is made up of 13 amino acids.